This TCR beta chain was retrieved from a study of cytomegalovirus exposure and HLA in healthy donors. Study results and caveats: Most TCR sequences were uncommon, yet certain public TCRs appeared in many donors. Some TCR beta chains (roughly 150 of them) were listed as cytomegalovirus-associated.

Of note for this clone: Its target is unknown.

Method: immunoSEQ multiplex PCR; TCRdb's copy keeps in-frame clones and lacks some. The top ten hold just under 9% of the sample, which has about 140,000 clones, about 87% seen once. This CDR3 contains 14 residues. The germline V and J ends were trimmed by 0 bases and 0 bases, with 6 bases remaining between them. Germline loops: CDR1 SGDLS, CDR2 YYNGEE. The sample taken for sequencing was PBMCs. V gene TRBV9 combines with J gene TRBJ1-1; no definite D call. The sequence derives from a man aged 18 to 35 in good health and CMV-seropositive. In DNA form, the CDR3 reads TGTGCCAGCAGCGTAGAGCTCATGAACACTGAAGCTTTCTTT. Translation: CASSVELMNTEAFF.